This T cell receptor beta chain was retrieved from a study of CD4 T cell repertoires in COVID-19. Study-level information: Other coronavirus spike proteins restimulated relabeled CFSE-low cells expanded with IL-2 for over 8 days.

For this clone: Its antigen is not known.

Some clones are missing from TCRdb's copy, which holds only in-frame ones; the method was immunoSEQ multiplex PCR. The data show 550 or so clones, 20% to 25% seen once. CFSE-labeled cells were stimulated with autologous monocytes plus recombinant SARS-CoV-2 spike or nucleoprotein. Each stimulated subset culture started from hundreds of thousands of cells. Study-wide findings and caveats: Several top expanded SARS-CoV-2-reactive clonotypes were shared by two or three memory subsets. In SARS-CoV and/or HKU1 spike cultures, between about 6.5 and 27% of SARS-CoV-2 clonotypes reappeared.

Germline V gene lookup returns CDR1 SGHRS and CDR2 YFSETQ. This CDR3 has 18 amino acids. Trimming shortened V by 2 bases and J by 1 base, and 18 bases separated the two germline ends. The sequence was obtained from a human donor who had COVID-19. The sample in question was circulating follicular helper CD4+ T cells, cultured in vitro, obtained after recovery from COVID-19. V gene TRBV5-1 combines with J gene TRBJ2-2; D possibly corresponds to TRBD2 (6 bases). CDR3 amino acids: CASSFQGGSKGNTGELFF. CDR3 bases: TGCGCCAGCAGCTTTCAGGGAGGATCAAAAGGGAACACCGGGGAGCTGTTTTTT.